This T cell receptor beta chain was identified during a study of CD8+ T cells in alopecia areata. Study-level results: In scalp samples, resident alphabeta T cells of normal skin are also sequenced.

Note on this clone: Its antigen is not identified.

This sample's treatment: oral pan-JAK inhibitor, 5-10 mg twice daily. Germline CDR1 SGHDT, CDR2 YYEEEE. With 2 bases removed from V and 0 bases from J, the gap between germline ends came to 18 bases. This CDR3 is 18 amino acids long. RNA extraction and reverse transcription yielded cDNA as sequencing template. This table comes from immunoSEQ multiplex PCR, and its TCRdb copy is limited to in-frame clones, with some not included. The table lists 190,000 or so clones, around 50% of them singletons, with around 12% in the top ten. The TCR comes from a human donor with alopecia areata. Source: CD8+ T cells sorted from blood, taken at week 24, from a patient treated with tofacitinib. The chain is built from TRBV5-6 and TRBJ1-5, with unresolved D. The DNA for the CDR3 is TGTGCCAGCAGCTTAGGGAATATAGGTATGGATAGCAATCAGCCCCAGCATTTT. This codes for CASSLGNIGMDSNQPQHF.